The 31 T cell receptor beta chains below come from one sample, sequenced in a study of vaccination and CD4 T cells after COVID-19. No antigens are known for them. Cultured CD4+ T cell DNA underwent sequencing with the Oncomine TCR Beta short-read assay. TCRdb used MiXCR to reprocess the PCR reads, holding one entry per CDR3 protein. The table lists about 5,700 distinct CDR3 sequences, roughly 40% of them singletons. Stated treatment: 10-day PBMC culture with coronavirus spike peptide pools or control peptides (ViraFEST assay). Before the COVID-19 pandemic (2011-2018), CD4+ T cells were obtained from the unexposed donor. The sample taken for sequencing was CD4+ T cells from blood, cultured in vitro. The receptors derive from a human donor in good health.

This rearrangement joins TRBV12-3 or TRBV12-4 to TRBJ1-5, with 7 bases fitting TRBD1. The V segment lost 4 bases and the J segment 3 bases; nucleotides outside the gene matches: 3. The CDR3 contains 14 residues. The CDR3 is CASSSGTDNQPQHF. CDR3 in DNA: TGTGCCAGCAGTTCTGGGACAGACAATCAGCCCCAGCATTTT.

The chain uses TRBV20-1 and TRBJ2-2, with D perhaps TRBD1 or TRBD2 (5 bases each). CDR3 length equals 16 residues. CDR1 and CDR2 (germline): DFQATT, SNEGSKA (reference sequence). Trimming took off 0 bases at V and 5 bases at J, with 16 bases between the two ends. The CDR3 sequence is CSARDVSGTLTGELFF. The CDR3 coding sequence is TGCAGTGCTAGAGACGTCAGTGGGACCCTGACCGGGGAGCTGTTTTTT.

This clonotype was observed a handful of times. V is TRBV20-1 and J is TRBJ1-1, with 10 bases aligning to TRBD1. Germline CDR1 and CDR2: DFQATT and SNEGSKA (reference sequence). The CDR3 is made up of 14 amino acids. With V trimmed by 4 bases and J by 3 bases, 5 bases remained unmatched. The CDR3 sequence is CSAKTDRGYTEAFF. The DNA for the CDR3 is TGCAGTGCTAAGACGGACAGGGGGTACACTGAAGCTTTCTTT.

This chain uses TRBV6-4 with TRBJ2-3; no clear D gene. V lost 4 bases, J lost 0 bases, and 5 bases lay in between. The germline V gene encodes CDR1 MRHNA and CDR2 SNTAGT. The CDR3 loop spans 13 amino acids. CDR3 sequence reads: CASSAGSTDTQYF. CDR3 DNA sequence: TGTGCCAGCAGTGCGGGTAGCACAGATACGCAGTATTTT.

This clonotype was detected once. The rearrangement joins TRBV6-5 to TRBJ2-1, with TRBD2 matching over 10 bases. The CDR3 runs to 17 residues. The germline gives CDR1 MNHEY, CDR2 SVGAGI. V was pared by 4 bases and J by 9 bases, with 15 bases of the junction left unmatched. CDR3 coding DNA: TGTGCCAGCAGTTTCCTTGGAGCGGGGGGGAAAAGGGGTGAGCAGTTCTTC. It is translated as CASSFLGAGGKRGEQFF.

The rearrangement joins TRBV30 to TRBJ1-6; TRBD1 agrees at 7 bases. CDR1 is GTSNPN, CDR2 SVGIG, per germline (reference sequence). The CDR3 is made up of 16 amino acids. V was pared by 5 bases and J by 5 bases, with 12 bases of the junction left unmatched. The CDR3 DNA is TGTGCCTGGGGGTCGGGCCGGGGACAGCATAATTCACCCCTCCACTTT. Translation: CAWGSGRGQHNSPLHF.

This clonotype was picked up a small number of times. V usage is TRBV6-1 and J usage is TRBJ1-5; D call uncertain. CDR1 is MNHNS, CDR2 SASEGT, per germline. With 10 bases removed from V and 3 bases from J, the gap between germline ends came to 10 bases. The CDR3 spans 12 residues. As DNA, the CDR3 is TGTGCCACCGGACTGGCCAATCAGCCCCAGCATTTT. Its protein product is CATGLANQPQHF.

This rearrangement joins TRBV20-1 to TRBJ2-5; the match to TRBD2 covers 14 bases. Germline-derived CDR1 and CDR2 are DFQATT and SNEGSKA (reference sequence). The CDR3 is made up of 15 amino acids. V gave up 5 bases and J gave up 3 bases; unmatched junction bases: 5. The CDR3 here is CSARRLAGGKETQYF. The CDR3 nucleotides are TGCAGTGCTCGACGACTAGCGGGGGGGAAAGAGACCCAGTACTTC.

J is TRBJ2-2 and V is TRBV20-1; D is ambiguous. V was trimmed by 5 bases and J by 8 bases, leaving 18 bases between them. CDR3 length equals 14 residues. Germline lookup yields CDR1 DFQATT and CDR2 SNEGSKA (reference sequence). The CDR3 loop is CSALGPLTDGELFF. CDR3 bases: TGCAGTGCTCTTGGTCCCCTCACGGATGGGGAGCTGTTTTTT.

This chain uses TRBV15 with TRBJ1-1; a weak D match, TRBD1 (5 bases). This CDR3 has 15 residues. Germline CDR1 reads LNHNV; CDR2 reads YYDKDF (reference sequence). The V end was cut by 2 bases, the J end by 0 bases, with 10 bases between. The chain's CDR3 is CATSRQGAMNTEAFF. The CDR3 DNA reads as TGTGCCACCAGCAGACAGGGTGCGATGAACACTGAAGCTTTCTTT.

The table lists this clonotype with a count of one. V gene TRBV7-2 combines with J gene TRBJ2-7; perhaps TRBD1 as D (7 bases). V was pared by 1 base and J by 5 bases, with 15 bases between. The germline CDR1 and CDR2 sequences are SGHTA and FQGNSA. The CDR3 sequence is 15 residues long. CDR3: CASSLVSGGRNEQYF. The CDR3 coding sequence is TGTGCCAGCAGCTTAGTTTCAGGGGGGCGCAACGAGCAGTACTTC.

This clonotype is labeled as medium-sized. This CDR3 reads CASSLGGGFRRTEAFF. The CDR3 nucleotides read TGTGCCAGCAGCTTAGGCGGAGGGTTTAGGAGGACTGAAGCTTTCTTT. The genes are TRBV7-2 and TRBJ1-1, with unresolved D. The CDR3 is made up of 16 amino acids. V was clipped by 1 base and J by 5 bases, with 17 bases between them. Germline V gene data show CDR1 as SGHTA and CDR2 as FQGNSA.

This chain links TRBV20-1 with TRBJ1-1; D is possibly TRBD1 (6 bases). The CDR3 contains 14 residues. V lost 2 bases and J lost 4, with 14 bases in between. The germline gives CDR1 DFQATT, CDR2 SNEGSKA (reference sequence). The CDR3 is CSARPRGGSTEAFF. CDR3 coding DNA: TGCAGTGCTAGACCCAGGGGTGGGAGCACTGAAGCTTTCTTT.

The gene calls are TRBV20-1 and TRBJ1-1; D uncertain. The V end lost 2 bases, the J end lost 5 bases, and 15 bases lay between the germline ends. The CDR3 extends over 14 amino acids. In germline, CDR1 is DFQATT, CDR2 SNEGSKA (reference sequence). The CDR3, as DNA: TGCAGTGCTAGATCGAATAGTGGGGAGACTGAAGCTTTCTTT. Protein product: CSARSNSGETEAFF.

This clonotype was found a few times. The CDR3 spells CSATGGYTGELFF. CDR3 DNA sequence: TGCAGTGCAACAGGGGGCTACACCGGGGAGCTGTTTTTT. This chain connects TRBV20-1 to TRBJ2-2, with 9 positions matching TRBD1. The junction had 2 bases not matched to a gene; V was cut back by 6 bases and J by 3 bases. CDR1 and CDR2 from the germline V gene are DFQATT and SNEGSKA (reference sequence). The CDR3 consists of 13 residues.

This chain joins TRBV10-3 and TRBJ2-7; the D gene is possibly TRBD2 (6 bases). The CDR3 loop spans 13 amino acids. Trimming cost V 1 base and J 2 bases, with 6 bases left between them. Germline values: CDR1 ENHRY, CDR2 SYGVKD. As DNA, the CDR3 is TGTGCCATCAGTGAGTGGGAGGCCTACGAGCAGTACTTC. Translated, it gives CAISEWEAYEQYF.

CDR3 nucleotide sequence: TGCAGTGCCTTAAGACAGGGGGCTGTTGAAGCTTTCTTT. Translation gives CSALRQGAVEAFF. The chain recombines TRBV20-1 with TRBJ1-1; 10 bases agree with TRBD1. CDR3 length: 13 residues. Germline trimming cut 6 bases from V and 7 bases from J; bases unmatched to any gene: 8. Per germline, CDR1 DFQATT and CDR2 SNEGSKA (reference sequence).

The chain carries TRBV6-4 and TRBJ1-2, with no clear D. The germline V gene encodes CDR1 MRHNA and CDR2 SNTAGT. CDR3 length: 13 residues. Trimming removed 0 bases at V and 6 bases at J, with 8 bases between. The CDR3 coding sequence is TGTGCCAGCAGTGACTCTTATGGGAATGGCTACACCTTC. Translated: CASSDSYGNGYTF.

The CDR3 loop reads CASSEDRDPRGYTF. The CDR3 bases are TGTGCCAGCAGTGAAGACCGGGATCCTCGGGGCTACACCTTC. This rearrangement joins TRBV6-1 to TRBJ1-2; no firm D call. Trimming shortened V by 1 base and J by 8 bases, and 14 bases separated the two germline ends. The CDR3 loop spans 14 amino acids. Germline V lookup: CDR1 MNHNS, CDR2 SASEGT.

This clonotype was observed a few times. This chain joins TRBV7-2 and TRBJ2-2, with D unclear. V was cut by 1 base and J by 2 bases, with 5 bases left in between. The germline gives CDR1 SGHTA, CDR2 FQGNSA. The CDR3 extends over 14 amino acids. CDR3 sequence (DNA): TGTGCCAGCAGCTTAGGAGGTAACACCGGGGAGCTGTTTTTT. Translation: CASSLGGNTGELFF.

The rearrangement links TRBV20-1 to TRBJ1-1, with TRBD1 matching over 8 bases. J was trimmed by 4 bases and V by 4 bases; bases with no gene match: 11. The length of the CDR3 is 15 residues. Germline V CDR1 and CDR2: DFQATT, SNEGSKA (reference sequence). CDR3 coding DNA: TGCAGTGCTAAGAGACAGGGGACTCGGGGCACTGAAGCTTTCTTT. This gives the protein CSAKRQGTRGTEAFF.

The V call is TRBV15, the J call TRBJ1-2, with D hard to call. The germline CDR1 and CDR2 sequences are LNHNV and YYDKDF (reference sequence). The CDR3 sequence is 12 residues long. Trimming removed 0 bases at V and 2 bases at J, with 1 base between. The CDR3 loop reads CATSRENYGYTF. CDR3 DNA sequence: TGTGCCACCAGCAGAGAAAACTATGGCTACACCTTC.

This clonotype was counted between two and nine times. The CDR3 nucleotides read TGTGCCAGCAGTGAAGTCGAAGTGTTCACTGAAGCTTTCTTT. Translated, it gives CASSEVEVFTEAFF. The V call is TRBV6-1, the J call TRBJ1-1; D gene unclear. V shed 1 base and J shed 4 bases, with 10 bases lying between them. This CDR3 spans 14 amino acids. Germline CDR1 reads MNHNS; CDR2 reads SASEGT.

J is TRBJ1-2 and V is TRBV9; TRBD1 is a possible D gene (5 bases). V was pared by 4 bases and J by 4 bases, with 17 bases between. CDR1 is SGDLS, CDR2 YYNGEE, per germline. This CDR3 region has 15 residues. CDR3 amino acids: CASSLTRAGSYGYTF. The CDR3 region has the DNA TGTGCCAGCAGCCTAACCAGGGCGGGTAGCTATGGCTACACCTTC.

The gene calls are TRBV7-8 and TRBJ2-7; possible D gene TRBD1, 6 bases. V dropped 5 bases and J dropped 4 bases, with 15 bases sitting between them. The CDR3 runs to 14 residues. Germline CDR1 is SGHVS and CDR2 is FQNEAQ. CDR3: CASSTRTVLYEQYF. The CDR3 bases are TGTGCCAGCAGCACCCGGACAGTCTTATACGAGCAGTACTTC.

In this sample, this clonotype turned up a few times. The rearrangement joins TRBV6-5 to TRBJ1-2; D unclear. This CDR3 region has 15 residues. Trimming took off 0 bases at V and 2 bases at J, with 10 bases between the two ends. Germline-derived CDR1 and CDR2 are MNHEY and SVGAGI. The CDR3 sequence is CASSYSSLRNYGYTF. DNA for the CDR3: TGTGCCAGCAGTTACTCGTCGCTGCGGAACTATGGCTACACCTTC.

This chain links TRBV15 with TRBJ1-4; D remains ambiguous. The V end was cut by 8 bases, the J end by 5 bases, with 12 bases between. The CDR3 loop spans 13 amino acids. The germline V gene encodes CDR1 LNHNV and CDR2 YYDKDF (reference sequence). In nucleotides, the CDR3 is TGTGCCACCGCGCCTACCCTAAATGAAAAACTGTTTTTT. This gives the protein CATAPTLNEKLFF.

This sequence joins TRBV6-1 and TRBJ2-7; D might be TRBD2 (5 bases). Trimming removed 7 bases at V and 1 base at J, with 17 bases between. The CDR3 has 15 residues. The V gene's germline CDR1 is MNHNS and CDR2 SASEGT. The CDR3 DNA sequence: TGTGCCAGCAAATTGGAAGAGGGTTTTTCCTACGAGCAGTACTTC. This sequence encodes CASKLEEGFSYEQYF.

The chain combines TRBV7-2 with TRBJ1-2; 7 nucleotides match TRBD1. The V and J ends lost 9 bases and 4 bases, in that order; junction bases with no gene match: 11. CDR1 is SGHTA and CDR2 is FQGNSA in the germline V gene. CDR3 length equals 14 residues. The DNA for the CDR3 is TGTGCCAGTAATCGGGACAGCTATTCCTATGGCTACACCTTC. This encodes CASNRDSYSYGYTF.

By sample fraction, this clonotype is medium-sized. The chain couples TRBV9 to TRBJ2-2, with D unclear. Germline values: CDR1 SGDLS, CDR2 YYNGEE. This CDR3 has 13 residues. Trimming stripped 0 bases from V and 2 bases from J, with 2 bases between. The CDR3 nucleotides read TGTGCCAGCAGCGTAGAAAACACCGGGGAGCTGTTTTTT. It yields the protein CASSVENTGELFF.

The gene calls are TRBV30 and TRBJ1-6; TRBD1 might be the D (6 bases). Looked up from germline, CDR1 is GTSNPN and CDR2 is SVGIG (reference sequence). The CDR3 runs 16 residues. The V end lost 2 bases, the J end lost 7 bases, and 18 bases lay between the germline ends. CDR3 sequence reads: CAWSSLSRQVNSPLHF. For the CDR3, the DNA is TGTGCCTGGAGTTCTCTGTCGAGACAGGTCAATTCACCCCTCCACTTT.